This T cell receptor beta chain originates from a study of Graves' ophthalmopathy and Graves' hyperthyroidism. Each donor who had ophthalmopathy showed moderate-to-severe activity, a CAS of ≥3, a NOSPECS of ≥4, and a duration under 3 months. Germline assignment: CDR1 SNHLY and CDR2 FYNNEI. With V trimmed by 7 bases and J by 1 base, 6 bases remained unmatched. The CDR3 loop spans 15 amino acids. Points from the study as a whole: Sensitivity of around 85% and specificity of around 80% were achieved when a 13-signature model separated ophthalmopathy from stable hyperthyroidism.

The authors amplified TCR beta CDR3 regions from RNA transcripts. In the first round, RT-PCR was carried out with HTBI primers, and a multiplex PCR formed the second round. TCRdb processed the multiplex PCR reads anew with MiXCR; each CDR3 protein has one entry. Here the sample spans about 740,000 distinct CDR3 sequences, around 40% being singletons. The sample holds a few counts of this clonotype. Its antigen remains unknown. The sequencing input was peripheral blood. The TCR originated in an adult man with Graves' ophthalmopathy. The chain links TRBV2 to TRBJ2-5; 10 nucleotides line up with TRBD2. The CDR3 sequence: CASIRVAGGQETQYF. In DNA, the CDR3 is TGTGCCAGCATTAGAGTAGCGGGAGGCCAAGAGACCCAGTACTTC. Supplemented by reference TRBV2 and TRBJ2-5, the full variable domain reads EPEVTQTPSHQVTQMGQEVILRCVPISNHLYFYWYRQILGQKVEFLVSFYNNEISEKSEIFDDQFSVERPDGSNFTLKIRSTKLEDSAMYFCASIRVAGGQETQYFGPGTRLLVL.